This TCR beta chain is drawn from a study of blood T cell repertoires in COVID-19. The overall study: Acute and convalescent COVID-19 samples came from the United States, Italy and Spain. Sample material is recorded as cDNA or gDNA derived from T cells, B-cell-depleted T cells, or PBMCs.

Germline CDR1 and CDR2: KGHSH and LQKENI. V lost 3 bases to trimming and J lost 5 bases, with 11 bases between them. This CDR3 has 14 amino acids. Authors' processing steps: Researchers report that nucleated cell counts were estimated from reference gene primer amplification. The table came from immunoSEQ multiplex PCR; TCRdb's copy has only in-frame clones and leaves some out. V, J and clone size reflect that table, while D and trimming were determined from the DNA. This table has around 150,000 clones, just under 90% appearing once. The J gene is TRBJ1-3, the V gene TRBV18; D perhaps matches TRBD1 (5 bases). Sequences were obtained from peripheral blood. The sequence derives from a woman aged 40-49 years with acute or convalescent COVID-19. CDR3 sequence reads: CASSPLTDRNTIYF. The CDR3 DNA is TGTGCCAGCTCACCTCTGACAGATCGAAACACCATATATTTT. Based on the CDR3 plus reference TRBV18 and TRBJ1-3, the full variable domain is NAGVMQNPRHLVRRRGQEARLRCSPMKGHSHVYWYRQLPEEGLKFMVYLQKENIIDESGMPKERFSAEFPKEGPSILRIQQVVRGDSAAYFCASSPLTDRNTIYFGEGSWLTVV.